A selection of T cell receptor beta chains follows, all from one sample in a study of T-cell reconstitution after alpha-beta-depleted transplantation in children. TCRdb re-called the PCR reads through MiXCR, storing one row per CDR3 protein. The profile shows approximately 91,000 distinct CDR3 sequences, roughly 8.8% of them singletons. Specimen: PBMCs from the stem cell graft donor, collected from the stem cell graft. These receptors came from a human donor who donated a stem cell graft to a child with congenital amegakaryocytic thrombocytopenia. Each CDR3 is given with its conserved first and last residue. The order of the fields is V gene, clone size, J gene, CDR3 protein. For some rows the clone size is stated as once, few or many, or as a class when expanded; others skip it.

v_call: TRBV7-2
clone_size: many
j_call: TRBJ2-1
cdr3_aa: CASSQFGGDQYNEQFF

v_call: TRBV5-1
clone_size: many
j_call: TRBJ2-2
cdr3_aa: CASSFRTAGTGELFF

v_call: TRBV19
clone_size: few
j_call: TRBJ2-3
cdr3_aa: CASSIGTGTHSTDTQYF

v_call: TRBV20-1
clone_size: many
j_call: TRBJ2-7
cdr3_aa: CSASEDRALSYEQYF

v_call: TRBV11-1
clone_size: many
j_call: TRBJ2-1
cdr3_aa: CASSFNFRPGLAGDEQFF

v_call: TRBV15
clone_size: many
j_call: TRBJ2-1
cdr3_aa: CATTGAAAYNEQFF

v_call: TRBV7-1
clone_size: few
j_call: TRBJ1-5
cdr3_aa: CASSPALRGQPQHF

v_call: TRBV5-1
clone_size: many
j_call: TRBJ2-2
cdr3_aa: CASSLLSSSPGELFF

v_call: TRBV5-1
clone_size: many
j_call: TRBJ1-1
cdr3_aa: CASSLGDRGSEAFF

v_call: TRBV7-2
clone_size: many
j_call: TRBJ2-1
cdr3_aa: CASSLTGGNEQFF

v_call: TRBV12-3/TRBV12-4
clone_size: -
j_call: TRBJ2-1
cdr3_aa: CTRSLGGLAGASSYNEQFF

v_call: TRBV4-3
clone_size: many
j_call: TRBJ2-1
cdr3_aa: CASSRTTGTGSDEQFF

v_call: TRBV23-1
clone_size: -
j_call: TRBJ1-2
cdr3_aa: CASSLPPLTVAFNYGYTF

v_call: TRBV7-2
clone_size: many
j_call: TRBJ2-5
cdr3_aa: CASSLGLGKTQYF

v_call: TRBV3-1
clone_size: many
j_call: TRBJ2-2
cdr3_aa: CASSHKATGELFF

v_call: TRBV2
clone_size: -
j_call: TRBJ2-3
cdr3_aa: CALCLLRGTTSPSTDTQYF

v_call: TRBV28
clone_size: few
j_call: TRBJ1-5
cdr3_aa: CASSQVRRGVYSNQPQHF

v_call: TRBV5-1
clone_size: -
j_call: TRBJ2-1
cdr3_aa: CASGTLQGAYDNEQFF

v_call: TRBV20-1
clone_size: many
j_call: TRBJ2-4
cdr3_aa: CSAKQGWGNIQYF

v_call: TRBV5-5
clone_size: few
j_call: TRBJ1-1
cdr3_aa: CASSSARGAMNTEAFF

v_call: TRBV20-1
clone_size: many
j_call: TRBJ1-1
cdr3_aa: CSATPGYNTEAFF

v_call: TRBV12-3/TRBV12-4
clone_size: few
j_call: TRBJ2-5
cdr3_aa: CASSPPGRRQETQYF

v_call: TRBV3-1
clone_size: many
j_call: TRBJ2-5
cdr3_aa: CADIGEAQYF

v_call: TRBV20-1
clone_size: many
j_call: TRBJ1-1
cdr3_aa: CSASRQGYTEAFF

v_call: TRBV28
clone_size: many
j_call: TRBJ1-2
cdr3_aa: CASSPRPPHGYTF

v_call: TRBV6-1
clone_size: few
j_call: TRBJ1-5
cdr3_aa: CASSQAAIQPQHF

v_call: TRBV12-3/TRBV12-4
clone_size: many
j_call: TRBJ2-7
cdr3_aa: CASSPTGTGVQYF

v_call: TRBV12-3/TRBV12-4
clone_size: many
j_call: TRBJ2-3
cdr3_aa: CASSLGGGSDTQYF

v_call: TRBV12-3/TRBV12-4
clone_size: many
j_call: TRBJ1-1
cdr3_aa: CASSLVIGGTEAFF

v_call: TRBV7-6
clone_size: many
j_call: TRBJ1-1
cdr3_aa: CASSLSPVQGTEAFF

v_call: TRBV3-1
clone_size: many
j_call: TRBJ2-7
cdr3_aa: CASSRSEILGEQYF

v_call: TRBV5-1
clone_size: few
j_call: TRBJ1-2
cdr3_aa: CASSGGGGYTF

v_call: TRBV20-1
clone_size: many
j_call: TRBJ1-1
cdr3_aa: CSARKQVNTEAFF

v_call: TRBV5-6
clone_size: many
j_call: TRBJ2-7
cdr3_aa: CASARGGGGYEQYF

v_call: TRBV9
clone_size: many
j_call: TRBJ2-1
cdr3_aa: CASSLAGAGLNEQFF

v_call: TRBV5-5
clone_size: many
j_call: TRBJ2-3
cdr3_aa: CASSLWQGTDTQYF

v_call: TRBV28
clone_size: -
j_call: TRBJ2-7
cdr3_aa: CASLDRVGAEQYF

v_call: TRBV28
clone_size: many
j_call: TRBJ1-3
cdr3_aa: CASSLIPGVGGNTIYF

v_call: TRBV6-2/TRBV6-3
clone_size: many
j_call: TRBJ1-5
cdr3_aa: CASSLETWGNQPQHF

v_call: TRBV21-1
clone_size: few
j_call: TRBJ1-1
cdr3_aa: CASSKALAPWTEAFF

v_call: TRBV20-1
clone_size: many
j_call: TRBJ2-3
cdr3_aa: CSAMGGDTDTQYF

v_call: TRBV4-2
clone_size: many
j_call: TRBJ1-1
cdr3_aa: CASSQGAGQTSEAFF

v_call: TRBV10-3
clone_size: -
j_call: TRBJ2-3
cdr3_aa: CAIKSGLAGGASPYRADTQYF

v_call: TRBV28
clone_size: many
j_call: TRBJ1-4
cdr3_aa: CASTTLGLREKLFF

v_call: TRBV5-1
clone_size: many
j_call: TRBJ2-1
cdr3_aa: CASSYGIGSSFGSYNEQFF

v_call: TRBV14
clone_size: -
j_call: TRBJ2-3
cdr3_aa: CASSQNPTDTQYF

v_call: TRBV28
clone_size: many
j_call: TRBJ2-2
cdr3_aa: CASRMTNSGTGELFF

v_call: TRBV20-1
clone_size: many
j_call: TRBJ1-2
cdr3_aa: CSARRDNDHGYTF

v_call: TRBV27
clone_size: few
j_call: TRBJ1-3
cdr3_aa: CASSLDRETASGNTIYF

v_call: TRBV5-1
clone_size: many
j_call: TRBJ2-1
cdr3_aa: CASSLGHSRSYNEQFF

v_call: TRBV7-9
clone_size: many
j_call: TRBJ1-2
cdr3_aa: CASSFAGGNYYGYTF

v_call: TRBV6-2/TRBV6-3
clone_size: many
j_call: TRBJ2-3
cdr3_aa: CASSSSGFDTDTQYF